A selection of T cell receptor beta chains follows, all from one sample in a study of persistence of HIV-infected CD4 T cells. For these TCRs, the target antigens are not known. Sequenced by immunoSEQ multiplex PCR; TCRdb stores in-frame clones only, minus some. The profile covers about 7,500 clones, with approximately 60% appearing a single time and around 19% taken by the ten largest. The sequencing here drew on CD4+ T cells sorted from PBMCs after approximately 18-hour stimulation, taken from a patient who received antiretroviral therapy. These TCRs come from an adult man with HIV who was CMV-seropositive. The CDR3 runs from the conserved cysteine through the conserved F or W.

TRBV4-1	TRBJ2-1	CASSQDWPPRGEQFF
TRBV19	TRBJ1-2	CASSIDSAGGGGYTF
TRBV5-6	TRBJ2-5	CASSLIRGQETQYF
TRBV3-1/TRBV3-2	TRBJ1-2	CASSQGAGGDYGYTF
TRBV12-3/TRBV12-4	TRBJ2-7	CASNGDRAYEQYF
TRBV9	TRBJ2-5	CASSPARGETQYF
TRBV30	TRBJ2-7	CAWDDRGEQYF
TRBV7-8	TRBJ1-2	CASSLVVVTGGYTF
TRBV2	TRBJ2-2	CASSEAVGELFF
TRBV2	TRBJ2-3	CASSEGLTSTDTQYF
TRBV11-2	TRBJ2-2	CASSLVVHGELFF
TRBV19	TRBJ2-7	CASSGDLRDEQYF
TRBV4-3	TRBJ1-5	CASSQDGGSNQPQHF
TRBV6-5	TRBJ2-3	CASSKNTDTQYF
TRBV30	TRBJ1-5	CAGTGGLGQPQHF
TRBV6-5	TRBJ1-6	CASSYGSGTSPLHF
TRBV25-1	TRBJ2-7	CASSGLGTANPYEQYF
TRBV7-2	TRBJ1-1	CASSLTGGAEAFF
TRBV6-4	TRBJ2-1	CASSDRGLAQFF
TRBV3-1/TRBV3-2	TRBJ2-3	CASSQDRLVAGRRKLPDTQYF
TRBV2	TRBJ2-7	CASSTIYEQYF
TRBV27	TRBJ1-1	CASSLERDTTTFF
TRBV27	TRBJ2-3	CASSLPPTGRPSAQYF
TRBV27	TRBJ1-6	CASSLENQGANGNSPLHF
TRBV14	TRBJ1-4	CASSQDAGRPNEKLFF
TRBV19	TRBJ1-1	CASQGSTEAFF
TRBV6-5	TRBJ2-7	CASSYTWRINEQYF
TRBV5-6	TRBJ1-2	CASSPSRGRGLYTF
TRBV5-8	TRBJ1-1	CASSLVFPEAFF
TRBV5-4	TRBJ2-7	CASSSPGQTYEQYF
TRBV5-1	TRBJ1-2	CASSSGTFNYGHTF
TRBV6-5	TRBJ2-6	CASSYRTGAGANVLTF
TRBV7-9	TRBJ2-3	CASSLADTQYF
TRBV2	TRBJ1-5	CASNLLGGGNQPQHF
TRBV7-2	TRBJ2-7	CASSLPSYEQYF
TRBV3-1/TRBV3-2	TRBJ2-3	CASSPQAKDTQYF
TRBV11-3	TRBJ2-1	CASSLRLAEYNEQFF
TRBV10-3	TRBJ2-1	CAIKLAGEVNEQFF
TRBV19	TRBJ1-2	CASTLEGVGAYGYTF
TRBV4-1	TRBJ2-5	CASSQDGIPQETQYF
TRBV2	TRBJ2-7	CASMPWGSGEQYF
TRBV9	TRBJ1-3	CASSPARTDTIYF
TRBV7-9	TRBJ2-3	CASSPLSDTQYF
TRBV6-5	TRBJ1-1	CASSSLTQEAFF
TRBV11-3	TRBJ2-2	CASSPRALNTGELFF
TRBV30	TRBJ2-7	CAWSARTGTHSYEQYF
TRBV27	TRBJ2-3	CASSLVTLSTDTQYF